A selection of T cell receptor beta chains follows, all from one sample in a study of metastatic and nonmetastatic thyroid tumors. TCRdb re-called clones from the PCR reads using MiXCR. The table lists about 17,000 clones, roughly 26% of them singletons. The specimen was tumor tissue. These receptors were taken from a female donor with papillary thyroid cancer or a benign thyroid nodule (not recorded which). Some clones in this sample may be carry-over from other donors' samples. The CDR3 runs from the conserved cysteine through the conserved F or W. D genes are given only for firm matches. A clone size is listed for some rows: how often the clone was seen (once, few, many), or a class if it is expanded.

clone size	D gene	J gene	V gene	CDR3 DNA	CDR3 protein
few	-	TRBJ1-2	TRBV10-2	TGCGCCAGCATCCCGGTTTTCAACTATGGCTACACCTTC	CASIPVFNYGYTF
-	-	TRBJ2-3	TRBV28	TGTGCCATCAGGCCGGGTCGAAGGAGCACAGATACGCAGTATTTT	CAIRPGRRSTDTQYF
few	TRBD2	TRBJ2-1	TRBV6-1	TGTGCCAGCAGTGCGGAAGCGGGAGGGTACAATGAGCAGTTCTTC	CASSAEAGGYNEQFF
many	-	TRBJ2-7	TRBV20-1	TGCAGTGCTAGCCGGGTAGTAGAGGCCGGACAGTACTTC	CSASRVVEAGQYF
-	TRBD2	TRBJ2-7	TRBV20-1	TGCAGTGCCCCCCTCGGTGTCGGGGGGAACCTTGTGGAGCAGTACTTC	CSAPLGVGGNLVEQYF
many	TRBD1	TRBJ1-1	TRBV27	TGTGCCAGCAGTTTGGGATCCGGGACAGAGAACACTGAAGCTTTCTTT	CASSLGSGTENTEAFF
many	-	TRBJ1-2	TRBV6-5	TGTGCCAGCAGTTACGCGGGGTTAAGAGGAGGCAATGGCTACACCTTC	CASSYAGLRGGNGYTF
medium-sized	-	TRBJ1-5	TRBV19	TGTGCCAGTAGTATGAAAAGCAATCAGCCCCAGCATTTT	CASSMKSNQPQHF
-	-	TRBJ1-2	TRBV7-9	TGTGCCAGCAGCTTAGAGGGGGGGAGCTATGGCTACACCTTC	CASSLEGGSYGYTF
many	TRBD1	TRBJ2-7	TRBV28	TGTGCCAGCAGCGAGGGGCAACAGGGGGCATTTCAGGAGCAGTACTTC	CASSEGQQGAFQEQYF
many	-	TRBJ2-7	TRBV14	TGTGCCAGCAGCCAAGGACCCGATCTCGAGCAGTACTTC	CASSQGPDLEQYF
medium-sized	TRBD2	TRBJ2-7	TRBV20-1	TGCAGTGCTACAGCGGGATACGAGCAGTACTTC	CSATAGYEQYF
-	TRBD2	TRBJ2-2	TRBV6-6	TGTGCCAGCAGTTACTCCGGGACTAGCGGCAACACCGGGGAGCTGTTTTTT	CASSYSGTSGNTGELFF
few	-	TRBJ1-1	TRBV27	TGTGCCAGCAGTTTAGGTACAATGGGAGGGCGGCTGAACACTGAAGCTTTCTTT	CASSLGTMGGRLNTEAFF
many	-	TRBJ2-5	TRBV6-1	TGTGCCAGCAGTTCTATTCGGGGGGCCCAAGAGACCCAGTACTTC	CASSSIRGAQETQYF
many	TRBD1	TRBJ1-1	TRBV20-1	TGCAGTGCTAGAGAGACAGGGGGCACTGAAGCTTTCTTT	CSARETGGTEAFF
many	-	TRBJ1-4	TRBV28	TGTGCCAGCAGTCAGACATTTCAGGTGGCTAATGAAAAACTGTTTTTT	CASSQTFQVANEKLFF
many	TRBD2	TRBJ2-5	TRBV7-8	TGTGCCAGCAGTCAGAGCGGGGGCGGAGAGACCCAGTACTTC	CASSQSGGGETQYF
few	-	TRBJ2-7	TRBV6-1	TGTGCCAGCAGTGTTCGAGAAGAGAACTACGAGCAGTACTTC	CASSVREENYEQYF
medium-sized	-	TRBJ1-2	TRBV20-1	TGCAGTGCTAGCCCCCCGAGGGGCTACACCTTC	CSASPPRGYTF
-	-	TRBJ2-7	TRBV18	TGTGCCAGCTCAACAGGAGTGGGGTGTTCCTACGAGCAGTACTTC	CASSTGVGCSYEQYF
-	TRBD2	TRBJ2-1	TRBV6-2/TRBV6-3	TGTGCCAGCAGTTCCCCCTGGCTAGCGGGCGACAATGAGCAGTTCTTC	CASSSPWLAGDNEQFF
-	-	TRBJ2-5	TRBV20-1	TGCAGTTCTAGCCCTCGGGGGCGGGCGGTAGAGACCCAGTACTTC	CSSSPRGRAVETQYF
many	-	TRBJ2-7	TRBV20-1	TGCAGTGCTAGAGACAGGGGAGTGGGCGAGCAGTACTTC	CSARDRGVGEQYF
-	-	TRBJ2-2	TRBV6-1	TGTGCCAGCATGCTAGCGCGGGGGAACACCGGGGAGCTGTTTTTT	CASMLARGNTGELFF